The following is a T cell receptor (beta chain) sequence with its context. The target of this receptor is not known. Per-base quality was not reported, and no clone a single base away is much larger than it. The same CDR3 can be traced to other DNA sequences in this sample. V sheds 0 bases and J sheds 2 bases, leaving 5 bases between their ends. Reading the germline V gene (reference sequence) gives CDR1 GTSNPN and CDR2 SVGIG. Its CDR3 holds 13 amino acids, cysteine through phenylalanine. The entry retains the CDR3 DNA only, 39 bases that are in frame from base 1. Participants in the prospective study were enrolled through a virtual design, were aged about 18 to 90 years, and lived in roughly 26 United States geographic areas. In the prospective study, participants were assigned to cohorts based on the clinical history participants reported in a screening survey and a study questionnaire. Recovered participants in ImmuneRACE Cohort 3 were defined by two consecutive negative NP/OP PCR tests, clearance by a healthcare professional, or resolution of symptoms. Mobile phlebotomists in the prospective study collected whole blood, serum and a nasopharyngeal or oropharyngeal swab from every participant. Participants in the prospective study had the option to provide additional blood draws and questionnaires over a roughly 2-month period. Blood samples from the prospective study were shipped frozen or at room temperature prior to DNA extraction.

These data are taken from a study of blood T cell repertoires in COVID-19 (dated by TCRdb to 2019 to 2021). Study-level background: Samples covering the acute and convalescent phases of COVID-19 were provided by collaborators in the United States, Italy and Spain. The prospective study material was composed of cDNA or gDNA derived from T cells, B-cell-depleted T cells, or PBMCs. Deeply sampled blood TCRbeta repertoires from subjects exposed to, actively infected with, or recovered from COVID-19 were included in the dataset. The repertoires were made available in a free public database intended to serve as a resource for research on the immune response to SARS-CoV-2. The samples were drawn from two sources: the first 160 participants of the ongoing ImmuneRACE study, and about 1,300 subjects contributed by 6 global collaborators. The sample metadata nearly always contained a de-identified subject ID, COVID-19 status, age in years and sex. Where available, HLA class I and class II types were obtained from metadata supplied by the sample provider rather than from assay-based typing. The research as a whole found: The amount of clinical and demographic metadata varied by source and participant and was provided uncurated.

TCRbeta CDR3 regions were amplified from genomic DNA by means of the immunoSEQ Assay, a bias-controlled multiplex PCR. Per the source publication's procedure: The number of nucleated cells in each sample was estimated by amplification of reference gene primers within the assay. To quantify the absolute abundance of each unique TCRbeta CDR3 rearrangement, sequence reads were collapsed and filtered. For each sample, productive Simpson clonality was calculated as the square root of Simpson's diversity index over productive rearrangements. TCRdb took over this immuneACCESS table, retaining in-frame rearrangements with V and J assigned. Such tables are incomplete; in checked studies, under half of the missing clones stem from an unresolved V gene, and the remainder is unexplained. Clone size and V and J calls were adopted from that table, with D and trimming inferred from the DNA. The sample records roughly 150,000 clones, around 84% of which are singletons. Approximately 6% of the sample is held by the ten biggest clonotypes.

The V and J genes are TRBV30 and TRBJ1-5, with the D gene too uncertain to name. Specimen: PBMCs or T cells enriched from blood (not recorded which). This receptor was identified in a middle-aged man who had recovered from COVID-19. The sequence in DNA is TGTGCCTGGAGTGTCGAGGGCAATCAGCCCCAGCATTTT. It is translated as CAWSVEGNQPQHF.